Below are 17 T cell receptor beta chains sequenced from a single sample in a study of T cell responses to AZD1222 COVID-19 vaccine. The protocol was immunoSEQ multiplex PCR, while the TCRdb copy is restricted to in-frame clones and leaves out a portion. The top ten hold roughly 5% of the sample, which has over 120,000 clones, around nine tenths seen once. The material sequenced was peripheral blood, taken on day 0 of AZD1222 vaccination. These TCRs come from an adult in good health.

CDR3 coding DNA: TGTGCCAGCTCTCTAGGACAGGGGGCCCCAACTAATGAAAAACTGTTTTTT. Translating gives CASSLGQGAPTNEKLFF. The V and J genes are TRBV18 and TRBJ1-4; 11 nucleotides align to TRBD1. This CDR3 is 17 amino acids long. Germline CDR1 is KGHSH and CDR2 is LQKENI. Unmatched junction bases numbered 6, after V lost 6 bases and J lost 0 bases. The full variable domain, in which reference TRBV18 and TRBJ1-4 provide the parts outside the CDR3, is NAGVMQNPRHLVRRRGQEARLRCSPMKGHSHVYWYRQLPEEGLKFMVYLQKENIIDESGMPKERFSAEFPKEGPSILRIQQVVRGDSAAYFCASSLGQGAPTNEKLFFGSGTQLSVL.

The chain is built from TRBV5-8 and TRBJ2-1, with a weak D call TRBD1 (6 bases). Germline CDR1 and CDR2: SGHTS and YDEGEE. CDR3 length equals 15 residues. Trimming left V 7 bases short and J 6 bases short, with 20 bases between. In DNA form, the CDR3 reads TGTGCCAGCGTGACCAGGGGCGCCCCCCGCAATGAGCAGTTCTTC. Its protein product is CASVTRGAPRNEQFF. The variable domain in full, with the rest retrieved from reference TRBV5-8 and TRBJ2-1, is EAGVTQSPTHLIKTRGQQATLRCSPISGHTSVYWYQQALGLGLQFLLWYDEGEERNRGNFPPRFSGRQFPNYSSELNVNALELEDSALYLCASVTRGAPRNEQFFGPGTRLTVL.

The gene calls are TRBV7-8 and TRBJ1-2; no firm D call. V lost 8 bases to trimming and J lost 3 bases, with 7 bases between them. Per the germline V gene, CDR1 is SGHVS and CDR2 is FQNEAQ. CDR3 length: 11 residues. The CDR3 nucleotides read TGTGCCAGCGGGAGGGACTATGGCTACACCTTC. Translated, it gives CASGRDYGYTF.

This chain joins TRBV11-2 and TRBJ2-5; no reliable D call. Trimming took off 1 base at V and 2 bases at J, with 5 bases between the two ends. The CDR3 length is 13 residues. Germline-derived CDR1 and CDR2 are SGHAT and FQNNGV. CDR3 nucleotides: TGTGCCAGCAGCTTAGGCTCTCAAGAGACCCAGTACTTC. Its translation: CASSLGSQETQYF.

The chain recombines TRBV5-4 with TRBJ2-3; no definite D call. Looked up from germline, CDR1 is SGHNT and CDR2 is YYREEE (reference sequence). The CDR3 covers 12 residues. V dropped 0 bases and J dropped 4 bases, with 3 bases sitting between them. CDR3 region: CASSLDPDTQYF. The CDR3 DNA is TGTGCCAGCAGCTTGGATCCAGATACGCAGTATTTT.

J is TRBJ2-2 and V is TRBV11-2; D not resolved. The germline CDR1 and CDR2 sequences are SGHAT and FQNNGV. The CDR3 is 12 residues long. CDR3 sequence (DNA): TGTGGGTGGGGAACGAACACCGGGGAGCTGTTTTTT. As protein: CGWGTNTGELFF.

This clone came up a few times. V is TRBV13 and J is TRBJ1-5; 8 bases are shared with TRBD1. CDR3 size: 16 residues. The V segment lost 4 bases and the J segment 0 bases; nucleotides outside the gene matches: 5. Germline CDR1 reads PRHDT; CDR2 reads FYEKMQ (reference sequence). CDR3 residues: CASSSRDRFSNQPQHF. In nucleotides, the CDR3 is TGTGCCAGCAGCTCCAGGGACAGGTTTAGCAATCAGCCCCAGCATTTT.

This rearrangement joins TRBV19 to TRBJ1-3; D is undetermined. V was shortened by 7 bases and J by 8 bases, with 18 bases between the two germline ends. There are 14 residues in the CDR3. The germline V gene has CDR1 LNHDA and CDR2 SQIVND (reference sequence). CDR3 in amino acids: CASTLGRQMYTIYF. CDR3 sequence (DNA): TGTGCCAGTACCCTCGGGCGGCAGATGTACACCATATATTTT.

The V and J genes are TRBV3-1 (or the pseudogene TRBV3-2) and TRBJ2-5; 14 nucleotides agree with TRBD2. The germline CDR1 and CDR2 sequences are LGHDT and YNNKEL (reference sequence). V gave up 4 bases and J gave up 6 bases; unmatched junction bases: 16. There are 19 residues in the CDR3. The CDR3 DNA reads TGTGCCAGCAGCCCAGCTTTACCCGGGACTAGCGGGAGTGTGAAGACCCAGTACTTC. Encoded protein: CASSPALPGTSGSVKTQYF.

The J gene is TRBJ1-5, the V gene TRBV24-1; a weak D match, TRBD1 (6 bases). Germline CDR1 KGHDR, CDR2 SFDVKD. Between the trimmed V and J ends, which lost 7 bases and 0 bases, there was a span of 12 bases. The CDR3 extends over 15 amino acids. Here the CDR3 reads CATSQGQHSNQPQHF. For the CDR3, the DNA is TGTGCCACCAGCCAAGGACAGCATAGCAATCAGCCCCAGCATTTT.

This CDR3 reads CASRLRSPYNSPLHF. CDR3 DNA: TGTGCCAGCAGGCTGAGGAGTCCCTATAATTCACCCCTCCACTTT. This chain connects TRBV2 to TRBJ1-6; D unresolved. This CDR3 has 15 amino acids. The V gene lost 6 bases and the J gene lost 2 bases, with 11 bases spanning the gap. Germline CDR1 reads SNHLY; CDR2 reads FYNNEI.

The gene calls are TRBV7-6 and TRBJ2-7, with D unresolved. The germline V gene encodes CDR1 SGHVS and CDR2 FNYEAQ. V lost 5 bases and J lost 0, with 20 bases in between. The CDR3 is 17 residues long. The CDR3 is CASSLRPRTVGSYEQYF. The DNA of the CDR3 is TGTGCCAGCAGCCTCCGACCCCGGACGGTGGGCTCCTACGAGCAGTACTTC.

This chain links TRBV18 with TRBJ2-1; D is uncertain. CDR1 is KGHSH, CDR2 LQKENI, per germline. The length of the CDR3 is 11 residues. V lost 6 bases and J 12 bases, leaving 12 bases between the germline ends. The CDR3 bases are TGTGCCAGCTCCTCTATCCTTGGGCAGTTCTTC. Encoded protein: CASSSILGQFF.

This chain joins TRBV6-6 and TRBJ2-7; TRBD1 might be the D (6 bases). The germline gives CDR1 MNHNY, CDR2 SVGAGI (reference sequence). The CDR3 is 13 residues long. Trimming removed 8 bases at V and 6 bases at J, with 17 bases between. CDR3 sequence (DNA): TGTGCCAGCTGGGTGTCGGGCAGGGGCGAGCAGTACTTC. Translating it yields CASWVSGRGEQYF.

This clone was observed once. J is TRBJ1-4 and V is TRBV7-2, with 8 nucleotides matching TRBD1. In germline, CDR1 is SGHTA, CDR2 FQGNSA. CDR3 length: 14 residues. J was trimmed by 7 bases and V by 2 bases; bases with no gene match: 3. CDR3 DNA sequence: TGTGCCAGCAGCTTATACGGGACAGGTGAAAAACTGTTTTTT. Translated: CASSLYGTGEKLFF.

CDR3 sequence (DNA): TGTGCCAGCAGTGGACTCTCACTAGGAGATGAAAAACTGTTTTTT. It is translated as CASSGLSLGDEKLFF. The V call is TRBV28, the J call TRBJ1-4; unclear D gene. The CDR3 runs 15 residues. In germline, CDR1 is MDHEN, CDR2 SYDVKM. Trimming cost V 5 bases and J 6 bases, with 16 bases left between them.

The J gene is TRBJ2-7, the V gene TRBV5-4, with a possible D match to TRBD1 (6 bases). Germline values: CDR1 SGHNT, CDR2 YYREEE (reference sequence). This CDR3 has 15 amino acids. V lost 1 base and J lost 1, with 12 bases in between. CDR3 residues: CASSLIRGASYEQYF. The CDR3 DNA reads TGTGCCAGCAGCTTGATCAGGGGCGCATCCTACGAGCAGTACTTC.